This T cell receptor beta chain was retrieved from a study of PD-L1 blockade in urothelial cancer. Study context: Blood analysis occurred 3 weeks (second dose) and 6 weeks after treatment start. Study observations and caveats: Where pretreatment blood TCR clonality fell below the median, better survival was predicted. Patients who had durable benefit saw their tumor-associated blood clones expand more at 3 weeks.

Notes on this clone: Its antigen is still unknown.

V was clipped by 3 bases and J by 9 bases, with 12 bases between them. The CDR3 runs 14 residues. Germline lookup yields CDR1 LNHDA and CDR2 SQIVND (reference sequence). Profiled with immunoSEQ multiplex PCR; TCRdb holds only in-frame clones, not every one. Among around 56,000 clones listed, 86% were seen once. Source: PBMCs, taken around atezolizumab (anti-PD-L1) treatment. This rearrangement joins TRBV19 to TRBJ1-6; D ambiguous. The clonotype originates from a man aged 45 to 65 with urothelial cancer. DNA of the CDR3: TGTGCCAGTAGTATTCCGGGAGAGAGTTCACCCCTCCACTTT. Residues: CASSIPGESSPLHF.